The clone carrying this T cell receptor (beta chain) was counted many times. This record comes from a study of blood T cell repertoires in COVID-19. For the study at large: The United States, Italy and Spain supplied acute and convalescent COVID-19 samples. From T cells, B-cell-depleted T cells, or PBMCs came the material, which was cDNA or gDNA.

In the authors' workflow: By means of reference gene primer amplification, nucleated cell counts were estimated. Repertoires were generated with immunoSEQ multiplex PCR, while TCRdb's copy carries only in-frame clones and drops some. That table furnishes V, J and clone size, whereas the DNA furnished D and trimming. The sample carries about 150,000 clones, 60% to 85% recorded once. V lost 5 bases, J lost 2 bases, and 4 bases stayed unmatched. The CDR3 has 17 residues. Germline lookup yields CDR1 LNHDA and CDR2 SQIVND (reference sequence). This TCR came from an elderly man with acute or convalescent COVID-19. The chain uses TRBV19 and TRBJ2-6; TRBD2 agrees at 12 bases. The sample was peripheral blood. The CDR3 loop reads CASSLLAGGAGANVLTF. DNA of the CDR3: TGTGCCAGTAGTCTCCTAGCGGGGGGGGCTGGGGCCAACGTCCTGACTTTC.